This T cell receptor (beta chain) was sequenced in a study of T cell responses to AZD1222 COVID-19 vaccine. Study context: Second doses that came at about 4 or about 12 weeks were put together.

V dropped 6 bases and J dropped 4; count of bases not matched to a gene: 7. The CDR3 totals 16 residues. Germline V gives CDR1 ENHRY, CDR2 SYGVKD. TCRdb's table, derived via immunoSEQ multiplex PCR, lists solely in-frame clones and lacks some. This table holds roughly 120,000 clones, 70% to 90% found once. Details on this clone: Its antigen is not identified.

The study, taken as a whole, reports: Following two doses of AZD1222, Spike-specific TCR breadth and depth rose. Nearly half of spike-specific TCRs reportedly go after variant regions that carry no mutations. White British ancestry dominated among donors, who included more females, and clonal diversity was possibly underestimated.

The source is an adult in good health. The material was peripheral blood, obtained on day 0 of AZD1222 vaccination. The chain recombines TRBV10-3 with TRBJ2-2, with 11 bases lining up with TRBD1. CDR3 sequence reads: CAIRTGQGAGTGELFF. The CDR3 DNA follows: TGTGCCATCAGAACCGGACAGGGGGCGGGCACCGGGGAGCTGTTTTTT.